The clone carrying this TCR beta chain has ten or more counts. No antigen is known for it. Germline V CDR1 and CDR2: SGHTA, FQGNSA. The CDR3 is 15 residues long. V was cut by 3 bases and J by 0 bases, with 10 bases left in between. The data were obtained in a study of T cell repertoires in cytomegalovirus infection. Study-wide points: CMV-specific TCR beta clonotypes restricted by HLA-C dominated the ex vivo response.

TCRdb fed the reads into MiXCR, producing one record per CDR3 protein. The table lists 640,000 or so distinct CDR3 sequences, around 32% of them singletons. This chain uses TRBV7-2 with TRBJ2-3; D remains ambiguous. The sequenced sample was cultured PBMCs, obtained from culture after CMV antigen stimulation. This TCR came from a human donor in good health (CMV status not recorded). Some clones in this sample may be carry-over from other donors' samples. Here the CDR3 reads CASSFDGTSTDTQYF. The CDR3 DNA follows: TGTGCCAGCAGCTTCGACGGAACTAGCACAGATACGCAGTATTTT.